The text below deals with one T cell receptor (beta chain). Some clones are missing from TCRdb's copy, which holds only in-frame ones; the method was immunoSEQ multiplex PCR. The data show about 60,000 clones, 90% seen once. The data were obtained in a study of control samples from healthy donors and cancer patients. The CDR3 length is 13 residues. The V and J ends lost 8 bases and 0 bases respectively, with 10 bases between them. The specimen was PBMCs. V and J are TRBV12-3 or TRBV12-4 and TRBJ1-1; D is unclear. The clonotype comes from a woman between 50 and 59 years old with colorectal cancer. The CDR3 here is CASLPRVNTEAFF. The CDR3 bases are TGTGCCAGCCTCCCACGGGTGAACACTGAAGCTTTCTTT.